A single T cell receptor beta chain is shown here with its context. Antigen: not known. One junction end does not reproduce the germline sequence, and a read error may be involved. Described time point: newly diagnosed GD, antithyroid drugs for less than 3 months. With RNA extracted from PBMCs as input, the TCR library was made. This CDR3 is 15 amino acids long. Looked up from germline, CDR1 is SGHNT and CDR2 is YENEEA. These data belong to a study of regulatory T cells in long-lasting Graves disease. The study's findings and limits: Graves' patients with persistent disease showed TCR diversity lower than patients newly diagnosed. Under persistent disease, TRBV28, TRBJ1-2 and TRBJ2-5 were used preferentially.

To make TCR beta libraries, researchers used iRepertoire HTBI primers and Arm-PCR of CDR3 regions. TCRdb called the multiplex PCR reads again in MiXCR, with one record for every CDR3 protein. The sample holds 450,000 to 600,000 distinct CDR3 sequences, about a sixth seen once. The same sample was also studied in work on T cells in Graves' hyperthyroidism and ophthalmopathy. That report adds: First-round RT-PCR with HTBI primers amplified the TCR CDR3 region.

Specimen: peripheral blood mononuclear cells (PBMCs), collected at new diagnosis, from a patient treated with antithyroid drugs. This chain connects TRBV11-3 to TRBJ2-5, with 9 bases aligning to TRBD2. The receptor was isolated from a man between 35 and 55 years old with Graves disease. The CDR3 region has the DNA TGTGCCAGCAGTTTAGTGGGCGGGGGGGAAGAGACCCAGTACTTC. The encoded protein is CASSLVGGGEETQYF.